A single sample gave rise to the 30 T cell receptor beta chains below, sequenced in a study of cytomegalovirus exposure and HLA in healthy donors. The method was immunoSEQ multiplex PCR; TCRdb's version includes in-frame clones alone and lacks a portion of them. The repertoire holds tens of thousands of clones, with under 95% as singletons. The sample consisted of PBMCs. These receptors all stem from a woman aged 25 to 39 in good health and CMV-seropositive.

V and J are TRBV13 and TRBJ2-7; 9 positions match TRBD2. The V segment lost 2 bases and the J segment 5 bases; nucleotides outside the gene matches: 4. From germline, CDR1 is PRHDT and CDR2 FYEKMQ (reference sequence). This CDR3 contains 14 residues. As DNA, the CDR3 is TGTGCCAGCAGCTTACTAGCGGGATACGACGAGCAGTACTTC. Protein: CASSLLAGYDEQYF.

This clone has just one count. The chain links TRBV4-3 to TRBJ2-3; 9 nucleotides agree with TRBD2. V trimming: 4 bases; J trimming: 0 bases; junction bases outside the gene matches: 5. The CDR3 has 16 residues. Germline values: CDR1 LGHNA, CDR2 YSLEER. CDR3 loop: CASSPSSGASTDTQYF. The CDR3 region has the DNA TGCGCCAGCAGCCCATCTAGCGGGGCTAGCACAGATACGCAGTATTTT.

The rearrangement links TRBV2 to TRBJ1-5; 7 bases are a match to TRBD1. Germline CDR1 is SNHLY and CDR2 is FYNNEI. CDR3 length: 14 residues. After removal of 1 base from V and 6 bases from J, the junction contained 3 bases not matched to a gene. The CDR3 is CASSEEGAIQPQHF. CDR3 coding DNA: TGTGCCAGCAGTGAAGAGGGGGCAATTCAGCCCCAGCATTTT.

The chain carries TRBV29-1 and TRBJ2-1, with 7 bases aligning to TRBD2. The V segment lost 4 bases and the J segment 4 bases; nucleotides outside the gene matches: 13. The CDR3 has 16 amino acids. Germline CDR1 reads SQVTM; CDR2 reads ANQGSEA. This chain's CDR3 is CSVGDSGEWAYNEQFF. CDR3 bases: TGCAGCGTTGGAGACAGCGGGGAGTGGGCATACAATGAGCAGTTCTTC.

In its sample, this clone was seen a few times. The chain is built from TRBV5-1 and TRBJ2-1; 7 bases match TRBD2. The CDR3 totals 13 residues. CDR1 SGHRS and CDR2 YFSETQ come from the germline V gene. V lost 4 bases, J lost 15 bases, and 13 bases stayed unmatched. The CDR3 sequence: CASSTGTNVAWFF. CDR3 DNA: TGCGCCAGCAGCACCGGGACTAACGTCGCCTGGTTCTTC. The full variable domain, in which reference TRBV5-1 and TRBJ2-1 provide the parts outside the CDR3, is KAGVTQTPRYLIKTRGQQVTLSCSPISGHRSVSWYQQTPGQGLQFLFEYFSETQRNKGNFPGRFSGRQFSNSRSEMNVSTLELGDSALYLCASSTGTNVAWFFGPGTRLTVL.

The sample holds one count of this clone. This chain connects TRBV4-1 to TRBJ2-1; TRBD2 matches 11 bases. Germline V gives CDR1 MGHRA, CDR2 YSYEKL. Germline trimming cut 4 bases from V and 9 bases from J; bases unmatched to any gene: 23. The CDR3 length is 20 residues. The CDR3 region is CASSPMTPLAGGMGDGEQFF. DNA for the CDR3: TGCGCCAGCAGCCCCATGACCCCCTTAGCGGGAGGGATGGGTGATGGTGAGCAGTTCTTC.

This clone has just one count. V gene TRBV7-2 combines with J gene TRBJ2-7, with TRBD2 matching 11 bases. The V gene end was trimmed by 2 bases and the J gene end by 0 bases; junction bases not matched to a gene: 3. The CDR3 has 16 residues. Germline CDR1 is SGHTA and CDR2 is FQGNSA. This chain's CDR3 is CASSLFGTSGSYEQYF. DNA of the CDR3: TGTGCCAGCAGCTTATTCGGGACTAGCGGCTCCTACGAGCAGTACTTC. The full variable domain, completed using reference TRBV7-2 and TRBJ2-7, is GAGVSQSPSNKVTEKGKDVELRCDPISGHTALYWYRQSLGQGLEFLIYFQGNSAPDKSGLPSDRFSAERTGGSVSTLTIQRTQQEDSAVYLCASSLFGTSGSYEQYFGPGTRLTVT.

CDR3 sequence: CASSLTPDSPIGYTF. CDR3 coding DNA: TGCGCCAGCAGCTTAACCCCAGACAGCCCTATTGGCTACACCTTC. This chain connects TRBV5-1 to TRBJ1-2, with D maybe TRBD1 (5 bases). V shed 2 bases and J shed 7 bases, with 18 bases lying between them. There are 15 residues in the CDR3. Germline V gives CDR1 SGHRS, CDR2 YFSETQ.

The chain joins TRBV19 to TRBJ1-5; 9 positions agree with TRBD1. The CDR3 runs to 15 residues. V lost 6 bases, J lost 3 bases, and 6 bases stayed unmatched. Germline lookup yields CDR1 LNHDA and CDR2 SQIVND (reference sequence). The CDR3 region has the DNA TGTGCCAGTAGAGAGGGACAGGGATACAATCAGCCCCAGCATTTT. It yields the protein CASREGQGYNQPQHF.

This sequence joins TRBV7-9 and TRBJ2-5; 7 bases agree with TRBD2. After removal of 0 bases from V and 3 bases from J, the junction contained 1 base not matched to a gene. Germline lookup yields CDR1 SEHNR and CDR2 FQNEAQ (reference sequence). This CDR3 has 14 residues. In nucleotides, the CDR3 is TGTGCCAGCAGCTTAGCAGGGAGGGAAGAGACCCAGTACTTC. Its protein product is CASSLAGREETQYF.

This chain connects TRBV27 to TRBJ2-1, with 11 bases that match TRBD2. Looked up from germline, CDR1 is MNHEY and CDR2 is SMNVEV (reference sequence). This CDR3 has 14 residues. V lost 3 bases and J lost 6; bases outside the gene matches: 1. The CDR3 loop is CASSLLAGGNEQFF. The CDR3, as DNA: TGTGCCAGCAGTTTGCTAGCGGGGGGCAATGAGCAGTTCTTC.

This sequence joins TRBV5-4 and TRBJ1-3; D gene unclear. The CDR3 is 13 residues long. V gave up 2 bases and J gave up 6 bases, with 9 bases separating them. CDR1 and CDR2 from the germline V gene are SGHNT and YYREEE (reference sequence). The CDR3 region has the DNA TGTGCCAGCAGCTTAACAGCTGAAAACACCATATATTTT. Amino acids: CASSLTAENTIYF.

The chain uses TRBV27 and TRBJ2-3; 8 nucleotides match TRBD2. The length of the CDR3 is 15 residues. V lost 5 bases, J lost 1 base, and 5 bases stayed unmatched. Germline CDR1 reads MNHEY; CDR2 reads SMNVEV (reference sequence). The CDR3 DNA sequence: TGTGCCAGCAGTCAGCCGGGACTAGGCACAGATACGCAGTATTTT. It yields the protein CASSQPGLGTDTQYF.

The chain is built from TRBV19 and TRBJ1-5; maybe TRBD1 (6 bases). CDR1 is LNHDA, CDR2 SQIVND, per germline (reference sequence). The CDR3 spans 16 residues. With 1 base removed from V and 5 bases from J, the gap between germline ends came to 15 bases. The CDR3 loop reads CASSIVTGGYDQPQHF. The CDR3 DNA reads TGTGCCAGTAGTATAGTCACGGGGGGCTACGATCAGCCCCAGCATTTT.

The chain employs TRBV6-5 and TRBJ2-7; 9 positions match TRBD1. J lost 1 base, V lost 4 bases, and 5 bases had no gene match. The germline gives CDR1 MNHEY, CDR2 SVGAGI. The CDR3 loop spans 15 amino acids. The CDR3 spells CASSSGQGQSYEQYF. Here the CDR3 DNA reads TGTGCCAGCAGTTCCGGACAGGGGCAGTCCTACGAGCAGTACTTC.

The gene calls are TRBV5-4 and TRBJ2-2; D may be TRBD1 (5 bases). The length of the CDR3 is 15 residues. From germline, CDR1 is SGHNT and CDR2 YYREEE (reference sequence). V was pared by 4 bases and J by 0 bases, with 10 bases between. CDR3 amino acids: CASSVRTPNTGELFF. CDR3 nucleotides: TGTGCCAGCAGCGTACGGACACCGAACACCGGGGAGCTGTTTTTT.

The chain has TRBV28 and TRBJ1-2, with 8 bases matching TRBD1. CDR1 is MDHEN, CDR2 SYDVKM, per germline. The J segment lost 5 bases and the V segment lost 4 bases, leaving 15 bases of the junction unmatched. This CDR3 has 17 amino acids. CDR3 DNA: TGTGCCAGCAGTTCGGGGACAGGAAGGGAGACTCTATATGGCTACACCTTC. Translated: CASSSGTGRETLYGYTF.

This clone was counted only a few times. Mismatch with germline at one junction end may stem from a read error. This chain uses TRBV19 with TRBJ1-2; TRBD1 agrees at 8 bases. Germline V gene sequence: CDR1 LNHDA, CDR2 SQIVND (reference sequence). The CDR3 totals 16 residues. CDR3 coding DNA: TGTGCCAGTAGCATAGTTCCATCAGGACAGGGCGGTGGCTACACCTTC. Its translation: CASSIVPSGQGGGYTF.

V usage is TRBV5-6 and J usage is TRBJ2-7; 14 nucleotides match TRBD2. The CDR3 runs 15 residues. CDR1 is SGHDT, CDR2 YYEEEE, per germline. J lost 7 bases, V lost 3 bases, and 6 bases had no gene match. The CDR3 nucleotides are TGTGCCAGCAGCTACGGACTAGCGGGAGGCCGAGAGCAGTACTTC. Encoded protein: CASSYGLAGGREQYF.

The chain combines TRBV6-1 with TRBJ1-5; 9 bases line up with TRBD1. Germline loops: CDR1 MNHNS, CDR2 SASEGT. This CDR3 is built from 13 residues. J was trimmed by 7 bases and V by 6 bases; bases with no gene match: 4. In DNA form, the CDR3 reads TGTGCCAGCAGACCGACAGGGGGGCAGCCCCAGCATTTT. It specifies CASRPTGGQPQHF.

CDR3 loop: CASSQDQGQNYGYTF. Here the CDR3 DNA reads TGCGCCAGCAGCCAAGACCAGGGACAGAACTATGGCTACACCTTC. This chain links TRBV4-3 with TRBJ1-2; 7 nucleotides align to TRBD1. CDR3 length: 15 amino acids. Trimming removed 0 bases from V and 2 bases from J; junction bases left unmatched: 3. Germline V gene sequence: CDR1 LGHNA, CDR2 YSLEER.

The chain carries TRBV27 and TRBJ2-1, with TRBD1 matching over 11 bases. J gave up 0 bases and V 7 bases, and 8 bases lay outside the gene matches. Germline V gene data show CDR1 as MNHEY and CDR2 as SMNVEV (reference sequence). The CDR3 sequence is 17 residues long. The CDR3 protein is CASNPGQGVVSYNEQFF. CDR3 nucleotide sequence: TGTGCCAGCAATCCGGGACAGGGGGTTGTCTCCTACAATGAGCAGTTCTTC.

V and J are TRBV5-8 and TRBJ1-1; TRBD1 matches at 7 bases. The CDR3 is 15 amino acids. The ends lost 5 bases at V and 2 bases at J; junction bases unmatched: 9. CDR1 is SGHTS and CDR2 is YDEGEE in the germline V gene. For the CDR3, the DNA is TGTGCCAGCAGAAAGGCCGGGACAGTAAACACTGAAGCTTTCTTT. This codes for CASRKAGTVNTEAFF. Full variable domain (remainder filled in from reference TRBV5-8 and TRBJ1-1): EAGVTQSPTHLIKTRGQQATLRCSPISGHTSVYWYQQALGLGLQFLLWYDEGEERNRGNFPPRFSGRQFPNYSSELNVNALELEDSALYLCASRKAGTVNTEAFFGQGTRLTVV.

The CDR3 DNA is TGTGCCTGGAGCCTGAGTCTAGCCGCAGATACGCAGTATTTT. Translated, it gives CAWSLSLAADTQYF. The gene calls are TRBV30 and TRBJ2-3; possibly TRBD2 for D (5 bases). Deletions cut 3 bases from V and 4 bases from J, with 14 bases between. Germline loops: CDR1 GTSNPN, CDR2 SVGIG (reference sequence). CDR3 length: 14 residues.

J is TRBJ2-3 and V is TRBV10-3; 10 bases are a match to TRBD2. Germline V gene sequence: CDR1 ENHRY, CDR2 SYGVKD. This CDR3 comprises 15 residues. After removal of 6 bases from V and 2 bases from J, the junction contained 5 bases not matched to a gene. CDR3 sequence: CAISTGTSVTDTQYF. As DNA, the CDR3 is TGTGCCATCAGCACCGGGACTAGCGTCACAGATACGCAGTATTTT.

This clone was detected many times. The V call is TRBV6-1, the J call TRBJ2-1; TRBD2 matches 9 bases. V gave up 4 bases and J gave up 4 bases; unmatched junction bases: 2. This CDR3 is 14 amino acids long. Germline CDR1 reads MNHNS; CDR2 reads SASEGT. CDR3 sequence: CASSVAGEYNEQFF. In DNA form, the CDR3 reads TGTGCCAGCAGTGTAGCGGGAGAATACAATGAGCAGTTCTTC.

The V call is TRBV18, the J call TRBJ1-4, with D tentatively TRBD1 (5 bases). The germline V gene encodes CDR1 KGHSH and CDR2 LQKENI. The CDR3 totals 13 residues. V dropped 3 bases and J dropped 8 bases, with 10 bases sitting between them. The CDR3 loop reads CASSPRVHEKLFF. The CDR3 nucleotides read TGTGCCAGCTCACCCAGGGTACACGAAAAACTGTTTTTT.

The rearrangement joins TRBV2 to TRBJ1-1; no clear D gene. V was trimmed by 6 bases and J by 0 bases, leaving 8 bases between them. Germline assignment: CDR1 SNHLY and CDR2 FYNNEI. The CDR3 contains 13 residues. The CDR3 region is CASRERVNTEAFF. The DNA of the CDR3 is TGTGCCAGCAGGGAGCGGGTGAACACTGAAGCTTTCTTT.

V usage is TRBV7-8 and J usage is TRBJ2-5, with 10 bases identical to TRBD2. Germline lookup yields CDR1 SGHVS and CDR2 FQNEAQ. This CDR3 is built from 16 residues. Trimming at V came to 2 bases and at J to 5 bases, leaving 8 bases not matched to a gene. In DNA, the CDR3 is TGTGCCAGCAGCTTATACGGTAGCGGGAGGTTGGAGACCCAGTACTTC. Protein: CASSLYGSGRLETQYF. The entire variable domain, with the rest obtained from reference TRBV7-8 and TRBJ2-5, is as follows: GAGVSQSPRYKVAKRGQDVALRCDPISGHVSLFWYQQALGQGPEFLTYFQNEAQLDKSGLPSDRFFAERPEGSVSTLKIQRTQQEDSAVYLCASSLYGSGRLETQYFGPGTRLLVL.

The chain uses TRBV7-2 and TRBJ2-3, with 12 bases aligning to TRBD2. Germline V gene lookup returns CDR1 SGHTA and CDR2 FQGNSA. V lost 5 bases, J lost 2 bases, and 5 bases stayed unmatched. The CDR3 loop spans 16 amino acids. In nucleotides, the CDR3 is TGTGCCAGCAGCCCACTAGCGGGGGGACTCACAGATACGCAGTATTTT. Translating gives CASSPLAGGLTDTQYF.